The 8 T cell receptor beta chains presented below share a single source sample, sequenced in a study of type 1 and type 2 diabetes patients. Amplification started from genomic DNA. Amplification of the beta chain CDR3 used 30 forward and 13 reverse multiplex primers. TCRdb reanalysed the multiplex PCR reads using MiXCR and keeps one entry per CDR3 protein. In the table there are 250,000 or so distinct CDR3 sequences, roughly 44% of which are singletons. The source material was peripheral blood mononuclear cells (PBMCs). The origin of the receptors is a man between 18 and 29 years old with type 2 diabetes.

The chain has TRBV27 and TRBJ2-7; D uncertain. The last part of the DNA fits TRBJ2-1 better; the J call may be wrong. Germline V gene data show CDR1 as MNHEY and CDR2 as SMNVEV (reference sequence). CDR3 length: 13 residues. The CDR3 bases are TGTGCCAGCAGTTTATCTCTGGGGAACGAGCAGTTCTTC. This sequence encodes CASSLSLGNEQFF.

Only a few counts were recorded for this clonotype. The V and J genes are TRBV2 and TRBJ2-3; TRBD2 aligns across 7 bases. Germline values: CDR1 SNHLY, CDR2 FYNNEI. The junction had 4 bases not matched to a gene; V was cut back by 6 bases and J by 4 bases. The CDR3 has 13 residues. CDR3 DNA sequence: TGTGCCAGCAGACTAGCGAGACCAGATACGCAGTATTTT. Its translation is CASRLARPDTQYF.

The chain has TRBV19 and TRBJ2-5; tentatively, D is TRBD1 or TRBD2 (5 bases each). The V gene's germline CDR1 is LNHDA and CDR2 SQIVND (reference sequence). This CDR3 is 13 amino acids long. V gave up 5 bases and J gave up 4 bases, with 11 bases separating them. CDR3 in amino acids: CASSVGALETQYF. In DNA, the CDR3 is TGTGCCAGTAGTGTCGGGGCTCTAGAGACCCAGTACTTC.

This clonotype was seen a few times. The chain links TRBV2 to TRBJ2-7, with no clear D. The V gene lost 7 bases and the J gene lost 2 bases, with 12 bases spanning the gap. Germline lookup yields CDR1 SNHLY and CDR2 FYNNEI. The CDR3 contains 13 residues. The CDR3 sequence is CASKYRSTYEQYF. Written as DNA, the CDR3 is TGTGCCAGCAAATACAGATCTACCTACGAGCAGTACTTC.

The V gene is TRBV6-6, the J gene TRBJ2-5; D tentatively reads TRBD1 or TRBD2 (5 bases each). V dropped 6 bases and J dropped 5 bases, with 13 bases sitting between them. Germline assignment: CDR1 MNHNY and CDR2 SVGAGI (reference sequence). CDR3 length: 13 amino acids. The CDR3 nucleotides are TGTGCCAGCAGCCAGGGACCCCCGGAGACCCAGTACTTC. Residues: CASSQGPPETQYF.

This clonotype has only a few counts. This sequence joins TRBV4-1 and TRBJ2-7; no clear D gene. Germline CDR1 is MGHRA and CDR2 is YSYEKL. This CDR3 has 13 amino acids. V lost 1 base and J lost 5, with 9 bases in between. DNA of the CDR3: TGCGCCAGCAGCCAAGTGTTTCGGGACGAGCAGTACTTC. Its translation: CASSQVFRDEQYF.

This chain connects TRBV7-4 to TRBJ1-1, with TRBD1 as a possible D gene (5 bases). CDR1 and CDR2 from the germline V gene are SGHVT and SQSDAQ. There are 16 residues in the CDR3. Trimming removed 0 bases from V and 4 bases from J, with 15 bases in between. CDR3 in DNA: TGTGCCAGCAGCTTAGCGCCTAGGGCGGGGGGCACTGAAGCTTTCTTT. Protein: CASSLAPRAGGTEAFF.

V usage is TRBV12-5 and J usage is TRBJ2-3, with 8 positions matching TRBD2. CDR1 and CDR2 from the germline V gene are LGHNT and FRNRAP. V lost 5 bases to trimming and J lost 4 bases; unmatched junction nucleotides: 8. The CDR3 length is 15 residues. The CDR3 loop is CASGDQLGGADTQYF. Written as DNA, the CDR3 is TGTGCTAGTGGTGACCAACTCGGGGGGGCAGATACGCAGTATTTT. Full variable domain (missing parts from reference TRBV12-5 and TRBJ2-3): DARVTQTPRHKVTEMGQEVTMRCQPILGHNTVFWYRQTMMQGLELLAYFRNRAPLDDSGMPKDRFSAEMPDATLATLKIQPSEPRDSAVYFCASGDQLGGADTQYFGPGTRLTVL.